This T cell receptor beta chain was captured by sequencing in a study of T cell changes during pregnancy in multiple sclerosis. TCRdb keeps only in-frame clones here, not all; method: immunoSEQ multiplex PCR. The sample carries about 36,000 clones, approximately 91% recorded once. The sample here was CD8+ T cells from peripheral blood mononuclear cells, taken in the third trimester of pregnancy. The sequence was obtained from a female donor with multiple sclerosis, enrolled in a pregnancy study.

The CDR3 nucleotides are TGTGCCAGCAGCCCTCCGGACAGGGGGCTTGCAGATACGCAGTATTTT. Translating it yields CASSPPDRGLADTQYF. The chain couples TRBV13 to TRBJ2-3; 11 bases are shared with TRBD1. The CDR3 sequence is 16 residues long. Germline V lookup: CDR1 PRHDT, CDR2 FYEKMQ (reference sequence). The V segment lost 5 bases and the J segment 4 bases; nucleotides outside the gene matches: 8.